This T cell receptor beta chain was sequenced during a study of T-cell reconstitution after alpha-beta-depleted transplantation in children. Whole-study results and caveats: Surviving thymic progenitors and recipient T cells were the source of high TCRbeta diversity at day 60 in some patients. Alpha-beta T cells about two months after transplant reportedly derived from several hundred expanded graft clones. One year post-transplant, T-cell counts and diversity were largely derived from T cells produced anew.

The junction had 10 bases not matched to a gene; V was cut back by 11 bases and J by 3 bases. The CDR3 spans 13 residues. Germline lookup yields CDR1 MNHNS and CDR2 SASEGT. As it was prepared, the TCRbeta library received unique molecular identifiers. TCRdb reanalysed the PCR reads using MiXCR and keeps one entry per CDR3 protein. The table lists some 450,000 distinct CDR3 sequences, roughly two fifths of them singletons. Only a few counts were recorded for this clonotype. Its antigen remains unknown. The sample was PBMCs, taken before TCRalphabeta/CD19-depleted stem cell transplant. The TCR originated in a girl aged 2-9 years with aplastic anemia, due to receive a stem cell transplant. The gene calls are TRBV6-1 and TRBJ2-7; 7 nucleotides match TRBD1. The DNA for the CDR3 is TGTGCCTCCGCCGGGACAGTGAGCTACGAGCAGTACTTC. It encodes CASAGTVSYEQYF.